This record covers a single T cell receptor (beta chain). The antigen is not known. This table comes from immunoSEQ multiplex PCR, and its TCRdb copy is limited to in-frame clones, with some not included. Seen here are 200,000 to 250,000 clones, roughly 91% observed once, and the top ten hold 1.5% to 2%. The record originates from a study of cytomegalovirus exposure and HLA in healthy donors. In the study overall: The approximately 120 validation repertoires, a later analysis reported, used the same platform as the 666 first-cohort repertoires. Findings and caveats of the study: The study recorded 150 to 200 TCR beta chains that were cytomegalovirus-associated. Rare TCR sequences dominated, though some public TCRs recurred in many donors. Diagnosis of cytomegalovirus status made by the classifier reportedly showed high specificity and sensitivity.

With 8 bases removed from V and 1 base from J, the gap between germline ends came to 12 bases. CDR1 is MNHEY, CDR2 SMNVEV, per germline (reference sequence). This CDR3 has 14 residues. This sequence originates from a woman between 18 and 29 years old in good health and CMV-seropositive. Sequenced sample: PBMCs. The rearrangement links TRBV27 to TRBJ1-5; D gene ambiguous. This chain's CDR3 is CASAGGGSNQPQHF. The CDR3 DNA sequence: TGTGCCAGCGCGGGTGGAGGGAGCAATCAGCCCCAGCATTTT.